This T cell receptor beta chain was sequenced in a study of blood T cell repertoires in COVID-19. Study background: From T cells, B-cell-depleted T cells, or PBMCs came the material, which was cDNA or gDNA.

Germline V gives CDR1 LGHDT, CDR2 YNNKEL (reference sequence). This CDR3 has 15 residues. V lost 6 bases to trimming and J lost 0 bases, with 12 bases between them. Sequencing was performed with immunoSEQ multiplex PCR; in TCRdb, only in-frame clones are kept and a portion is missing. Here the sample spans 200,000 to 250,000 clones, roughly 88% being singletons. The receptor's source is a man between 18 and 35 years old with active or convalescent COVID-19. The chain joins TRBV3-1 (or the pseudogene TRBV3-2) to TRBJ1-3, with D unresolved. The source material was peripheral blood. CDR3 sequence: CASRVTGSSGNTIYF. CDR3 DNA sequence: TGTGCCAGCAGAGTGACTGGGAGCTCTGGAAACACCATATATTTT.